What follows are 10 T cell receptor beta chains derived from one specimen sequenced in a study of blood T cell repertoires in COVID-19. Clones were sequenced by immunoSEQ multiplex PCR, and TCRdb holds only the in-frame ones, with some missing. This sample carries about 29,000 clones, 80% to 85% of them seen once, and the ten largest clones take about 10%. Sequencing was performed on peripheral blood. Receptor source: a man older than 75 with active COVID-19.

The chain recombines TRBV10-3 with TRBJ2-5, with TRBD2 matching over 10 bases. V shed 0 bases and J 4 bases; nucleotides not matched to a gene: 2. The CDR3 is made up of 15 amino acids. Germline assignment: CDR1 ENHRY and CDR2 SYGVKD. The CDR3 nucleotides read TGTGCCATCAGTGAGTCTATAGCGGGGGGAGAGACCCAGTACTTC. It yields the protein CAISESIAGGETQYF.

The chain carries TRBV5-1 and TRBJ2-3; 8 nucleotides align to TRBD2. CDR3 length equals 13 residues. Trimming cost V 3 bases and J 6 bases; bases outside gene matches: 3. Germline CDR1 reads SGHRS; CDR2 reads YFSETQ. The CDR3 protein is CASSSGGEDTQYF. The CDR3 DNA is TGCGCCAGCAGCTCCGGGGGGGAGGATACGCAGTATTTT.

This clone was detected once. This sequence joins TRBV27 and TRBJ1-2; the match to TRBD1 covers 12 bases. CDR1 is MNHEY, CDR2 SMNVEV, per germline (reference sequence). The CDR3 is made up of 15 amino acids. With V trimmed by 1 base and J by 6 bases, 3 bases remained unmatched. The CDR3 DNA reads as TGTGCCAGCAGTTTATTAGGGACAGGGGGCCATGGCTACACCTTC. Its protein product is CASSLLGTGGHGYTF.

The rearrangement links TRBV12-3 or TRBV12-4 to TRBJ1-2, with 7 bases lining up with TRBD1. The CDR3 loop spans 12 amino acids. Germline trimming cut 4 bases from V and 8 bases from J; bases unmatched to any gene: 4. CDR3 in amino acids: CASSSDRYGYTF. The DNA of the CDR3 is TGTGCCAGCAGTTCGGACAGGTACGGCTACACCTTC.

This rearrangement joins TRBV3-1 (or the pseudogene TRBV3-2) to TRBJ2-1; 11 nucleotides agree with TRBD2. CDR3 length equals 15 residues. Unmatched junction bases numbered 6, after V lost 5 bases and J lost 6 bases. Germline values: CDR1 LGHDT, CDR2 YNNKEL (reference sequence). The CDR3 region has the DNA TGTGCCAGCAGCAAGGCTAGCGGGGGGTTCAATGAGCAGTTCTTC. Translation: CASSKASGGFNEQFF.

The chain carries TRBV3-1 (or the pseudogene TRBV3-2) and TRBJ1-5; D is ambiguous. The V end was cut by 1 base, the J end by 4 bases, with 8 bases between. This CDR3 comprises 14 residues. Germline V lookup: CDR1 LGHDT, CDR2 YNNKEL (reference sequence). The CDR3: CASSQGAINQPQHF. In DNA, the CDR3 is TGTGCCAGCAGCCAAGGGGCGATAAATCAGCCCCAGCATTTT.

The V and J genes are TRBV6-6 and TRBJ1-1; 8 bases align to TRBD1. Germline V CDR1 and CDR2: MNHNY, SVGAGI (reference sequence). CDR3 length equals 13 residues. V was pared by 6 bases and J by 5 bases, with 5 bases of the junction left unmatched. CDR3 nucleotides: TGTGCCAGCAGAGACAGGGGAATTACTGAAGCTTTCTTT. Protein product: CASRDRGITEAFF.

As DNA, the CDR3 is TGCGCCAGCAGATTGACTAGCGGGGCGGATGAGCAGTTCTTC. It specifies CASRLTSGADEQFF. The chain combines TRBV5-1 with TRBJ2-1; 11 positions agree with TRBD2. Germline values: CDR1 SGHRS, CDR2 YFSETQ. The CDR3 sequence is 14 residues long. Unmatched junction bases numbered 6, after V lost 5 bases and J lost 8 bases.

The chain links TRBV5-1 to TRBJ1-3, with D unclear. The length of the CDR3 is 15 residues. Germline CDR1 SGHRS, CDR2 YFSETQ. Trimming took 5 bases from V and 0 from J, leaving 12 bases between them. CDR3 protein: CASSREGGSGNTIYF. The CDR3 nucleotides are TGCGCCAGCAGTCGGGAAGGCGGCTCTGGAAACACCATATATTTT.

The genes are TRBV6-5 and TRBJ1-5; 11 bases are shared with TRBD1. The germline CDR1 and CDR2 sequences are MNHEY and SVGAGI. The CDR3 extends over 14 amino acids. The J segment lost 5 bases and the V segment lost 10 bases, leaving 7 bases of the junction unmatched. In DNA form, the CDR3 reads TGTGCCACCGGGAGGACAGGGGGCTATCAGCCCCAGCATTTT. It yields the protein CATGRTGGYQPQHF.